The rows below give T cell receptor beta chains drawn from one sample of a study of type 1 and type 2 diabetes patients. TCRdb re-called the multiplex PCR reads with MiXCR, one entry per CDR3 protein. The sample has 250,000 or so distinct CDR3 sequences; roughly 50% are singletons. Sequenced material: peripheral blood mononuclear cells (PBMCs). The source is a man aged 18 to 35 with type 2 diabetes. CDR3s include the opening cysteine and the closing phenylalanine or tryptophan. D genes are given only for firm matches. Expanded clones are given a class, and other clones once, few, many or no size at all.

cdr3_aa cdr3_nt j_call v_call d_call clone_size
CASSAWREADTQYF TGTGCCAGCAGCGCCTGGAGGGAAGCAGATACGCAGTATTTT TRBJ2-3 TRBV9 - few
CASSDSRTRFNNEKLFF TGTGCCAGCAGTGACTCCAGGACTCGCTTTAATAATGAAAAACTGTTTTTT TRBJ1-4 TRBV25-1 - -
CSARGGDFYEQYF TGCAGTGCTCGCGGGGGGGATTTCTACGAGCAGTACTTC TRBJ2-7 TRBV20-1 TRBD2 few
CASSSPGREQFF TGTGCCAGCAGTTCCCCCGGGAGGGAGCAGTTCTTC TRBJ2-1 TRBV2 TRBD2 -
CAISLQGNEQFF TGTGCCATCAGTTTACAGGGCAATGAGCAGTTCTTC TRBJ2-1 TRBV10-3 - few
CASSYRPPTGIVYDEQFF TGTGCCAGCAGTTACCGACCCCCGACAGGGATTGTATACGATGAGCAGTTCTTC TRBJ2-1 TRBV2 TRBD1 -
CASSYSQEAIPGGYTF TGTGCCAGCAGTTACTCGCAGGAGGCCATACCCGGCGGCTACACCTTC TRBJ1-2 TRBV6-5 - -
CASSHDSIDTQYF TGTGCCAGCAGCCACGACAGCATAGATACGCAGTATTTT TRBJ2-3 TRBV7-9 - -
CASSPPAEDTQYF TGTGCCAGCAGCCCGCCGGCGGAAGATACGCAGTATTTT TRBJ2-3 TRBV3-1 - -
CATSRGQGSYEQYF TGTGCCACCAGCAGAGGGCAGGGGTCCTACGAGCAGTACTTC TRBJ2-7 TRBV15 - many
CATSRETDIQYF TGTGCCACCAGCAGAGAGACAGACATTCAGTACTTC TRBJ2-4 TRBV15 - -
CASSIYRGQEAFF TGTGCCAGCAGTATTTACCGGGGACAGGAAGCTTTCTTT TRBJ1-1 TRBV7-9 TRBD1 -
CASSPRTSGGFQETQYF TGTGCCAGCAGCCCCCGGACTAGCGGGGGTTTCCAAGAGACCCAGTACTTC TRBJ2-5 TRBV9 TRBD2 -
CASTLGGNTEAFF TGTGCCAGTACTCTAGGGGGGAACACTGAAGCTTTCTTT TRBJ1-1 TRBV19 - -
CASSVNVHSGQGYTF TGTGCCAGCAGCGTAAACGTTCACTCGGGGCAGGGCTACACCTTC TRBJ1-2 TRBV9 - few
CSARGQGYGSEKLFF TGCAGTGCTAGAGGACAGGGGTACGGGAGTGAAAAACTGTTTTTT TRBJ1-4 TRBV20-1 TRBD1 -
CASSPRTGTRTNEKLFF TGTGCCAGCAGCCCACGGACAGGCACCCGAACTAATGAAAAACTGTTTTTT TRBJ1-4 TRBV7-8 TRBD1 few
CASSYLGAGELFF TGTGCCAGCAGTTACCTGGGGGCCGGGGAGCTGTTTTTT TRBJ2-2 TRBV6-6 - -
CASSRRTLLSSYEQYF TGTGCCAGCAGCCGTAGGACACTACTGAGCTCCTACGAGCAGTACTTC TRBJ2-7 TRBV12-3/TRBV12-4 - -
CASSFRGTGTPYEQYF TGTGCCAGCAGCTTCCGGGGGACCGGGACCCCCTACGAGCAGTACTTC TRBJ2-7 TRBV7-2 - -